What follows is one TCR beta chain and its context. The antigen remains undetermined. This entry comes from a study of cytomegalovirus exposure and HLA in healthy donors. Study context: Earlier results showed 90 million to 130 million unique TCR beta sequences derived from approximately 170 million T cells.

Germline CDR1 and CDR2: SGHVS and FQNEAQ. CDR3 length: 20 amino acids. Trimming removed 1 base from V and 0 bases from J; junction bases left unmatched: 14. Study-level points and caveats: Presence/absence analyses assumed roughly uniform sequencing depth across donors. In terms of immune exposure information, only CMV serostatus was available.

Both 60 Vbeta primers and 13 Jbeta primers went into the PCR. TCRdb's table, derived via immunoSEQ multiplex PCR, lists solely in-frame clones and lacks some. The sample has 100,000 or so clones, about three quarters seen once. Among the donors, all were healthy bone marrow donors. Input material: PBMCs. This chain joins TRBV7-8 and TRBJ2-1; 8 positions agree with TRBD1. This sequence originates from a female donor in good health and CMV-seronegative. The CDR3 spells CASSLGKSRGLAFSYNEQFF. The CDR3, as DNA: TGTGCCAGCAGCTTAGGGAAGAGCAGGGGGCTCGCCTTCTCCTACAATGAGCAGTTCTTC.